The TCR beta chain described here comes from a study of glioma-infiltrating T cells. Study conclusions and caveats: Only very few CDR3 sequences appeared in both tissue and blood. Gliomas, especially low-grade, showed above-expected tissue-blood divergence; non-neoplastic patients showed below.

The length of the CDR3 is 15 residues. In germline, CDR1 is MDHEN, CDR2 SYDVKM. Trimming stripped 8 bases from V and 3 bases from J, with 17 bases between. With respect to this clonotype: Its matching antigen is unknown.

Amplification of TCR alpha and beta CDR3 regions from RNA used iRepertoire nested multiplex PCR. Input was 100-400 ng of tissue mRNA or PBMC total RNA. TCRdb recomputed calls from the multiplex PCR reads with MiXCR, one row per CDR3 protein. Of roughly 42,000 distinct CDR3 sequences listed, about a fifth are singletons. This chain connects TRBV28 to TRBJ2-1; TRBD2 might be the D (6 bases). The receptor comes from a human donor with low-grade glioma or glioblastoma, undergoing nonglioma brain surgery, or in good health (not recorded which). Material for sequencing was glioma tissue, nonneoplastic brain tissue, or PBMCs (not recorded which). This CDR3 reads CASGGSSGSYNEQFF. As DNA, the CDR3 is TGTGCCAGCGGGGGTAGTAGCGGAAGCTACAATGAGCAGTTCTTC.